This T cell receptor beta chain was identified during a study of PD-L1 blockade in urothelial cancer. About the research overall: About 90% of the roughly 30 patients were men who had bladder-origin urothelial cancer. It was at 3 weeks (second dose) and 6 weeks after treatment start that blood was analyzed.

Sequencing used immunoSEQ multiplex PCR; TCRdb keeps in-frame clones, though not all of them. The sample yields roughly 120,000 clones, roughly 80% seen once. Time point described: pretreatment peripheral blood. Samples were collected from each patient before treatment and during treatment. Each patient gave between 1 and 8 of them in total. The sample holds a few counts of this clone. The source was PBMCs, collected around atezolizumab (anti-PD-L1) treatment. This clonotype was sampled from a man aged 45-60 years with urothelial cancer.

In nucleotides, the CDR3 is TGTGCCAGCAGCTTGGGACAGAATAATTCACCCCTCCACTTT. Translation: CASSLGQNNSPLHF. V is TRBV5-6 and J is TRBJ1-6; weak D call: TRBD1 (5 bases). Germline-derived CDR1 and CDR2 are SGHDT and YYEEEE. V lost 0 bases, J lost 5 bases, and 6 bases lay in between. The CDR3 totals 14 residues.